A selection of T cell receptor beta chains follows, all from one sample in a study of identical twins. TCRdb processed the 5' RACE reads anew with MiXCR; each CDR3 protein has one entry. The table lists 750,000 to 950,000 distinct CDR3 sequences, about 12% of them singletons, with roughly 1.6% in the top ten. These records were also assigned to another study, of yellow fever vaccine responses in identical twins.

Sequenced input: PBMCs. These receptor sequences come from a woman between 18 and 29 years old in good health. Both conserved end residues are part of each CDR3. D genes are given only for firm matches. Size tells how often a clone was seen (once, few, many) or the class of an expanded clone, and some rows leave it out.

d_call	cdr3_length	clone_size	v_call	j_call	cdr3_nt	cdr3_aa
TRBD2	14	many	TRBV5-1	TRBJ2-7	TGCGCCAGCAGCTGGACGGGGGGTACCTACGAGCAGTACTTC	CASSWTGGTYEQYF
TRBD1	15	NA	TRBV6-1	TRBJ1-2	TGTGCCAGCAGTATCGGACAGGTGGCGTTCGATGGCTACACCTTC	CASSIGQVAFDGYTF
NA	15	few	TRBV12-3/TRBV12-4	TRBJ2-5	TGTGCCAGCAGTTCCGGGACCCGGTTATGGGAGACCCAGTACTTC	CASSSGTRLWETQYF
TRBD1	17	NA	TRBV5-5	TRBJ1-2	TGTGCCAGCAGCTTGGGACCGCAAGGACAGGGGAATTCTGGCTACACCTTC	CASSLGPQGQGNSGYTF
TRBD2	16	few	TRBV5-1	TRBJ2-5	TGCGCCAGCAGCCTAATAGCGGGAGGGCCCCAAGAGACCCAGTACTTC	CASSLIAGGPQETQYF
NA	17	NA	TRBV19	TRBJ2-5	TGTGCCAGTAGTATAGATATGGGGGTCCCCACACAAGAGACCCAGTACTTC	CASSIDMGVPTQETQYF
TRBD1	19	few	TRBV4-1	TRBJ2-1	TGCGCCAGCAGCCAAAGGGTGACCGGGACAGGGGGCTCCTACAATGAGCAGTTCTTC	CASSQRVTGTGGSYNEQFF
NA	13	many	TRBV7-9	TRBJ2-1	TGTGCCAGCAGCCGCGAAGGCCACAATGAGCAGTTCTTC	CASSREGHNEQFF
NA	12	many	TRBV24-1	TRBJ2-1	TGTGCCACCAGTGATTTCCTGGGTGAGCAGTTCTTC	CATSDFLGEQFF
TRBD1	16	NA	TRBV6-5	TRBJ2-1	TGTGCCAGCAGTTCCGATGACAGGGGGGCCTACAATGAGCAGTTCTTC	CASSSDDRGAYNEQFF
NA	13	NA	TRBV20-1	TRBJ1-2	TGCAGTGCTAGTCCCGGACACGGACTGGGCTACACCTTC	CSASPGHGLGYTF
TRBD1	15	NA	TRBV6-1	TRBJ2-4	TGTGCCAGCAGTCAGCCTCAGACAGGGGGCAACATTCAGTACTTC	CASSQPQTGGNIQYF
TRBD2	15	few	TRBV5-1	TRBJ2-7	TGCGCCAGCAGCTTCACAGCGGGAGTCCCCTACGAGCAGTACTTC	CASSFTAGVPYEQYF
TRBD1	15	few	TRBV12-3/TRBV12-4	TRBJ2-3	TGTGCCAGCAGTTTCGACAGGGGAATGCCAGATACGCAGTATTTT	CASSFDRGMPDTQYF
NA	16	NA	TRBV15	TRBJ2-4	TGTGCCACCAGCAGAGTTCAGGTCCCCGGCCAAAACATTCAGTACTTC	CATSRVQVPGQNIQYF
NA	18	few	TRBV6-5	TRBJ2-2	TGTGCCAGCAGTTACCGCCCAACAACAGGAGGCAACGCCGGGGAGCTGTTTTTT	CASSYRPTTGGNAGELFF
NA	12	many	TRBV12-3/TRBV12-4	TRBJ1-1	TGTGCCAGCAGTTCAGGACATACTGAAGCTTTCTTT	CASSSGHTEAFF
NA	15	NA	TRBV15	TRBJ2-4	TGTGCCACCAGCAGTTTCTCCGGGGCCAAAAACATTCAGTACTTC	CATSSFSGAKNIQYF
NA	12	NA	TRBV28	TRBJ2-7	TGTGCCAGCAAAGACCTCGGCTACGAGCAGTACTTC	CASKDLGYEQYF
TRBD1	14	many	TRBV20-1	TRBJ1-5	TGCAGTGCTAGTTTCGCAGGGGGTAATCAGCCCCAGCATTTT	CSASFAGGNQPQHF
TRBD2	15	NA	TRBV15	TRBJ2-7	TGTGCCACCAGCAGAGGAGCGGGAACTTTCTACGAGCAGTACTTC	CATSRGAGTFYEQYF
TRBD2	15	NA	TRBV27	TRBJ2-1	TGTGCCAGCAGTAAACCGGGGGGGCGGGACCAAGGGCAGTTCTTC	CASSKPGGRDQGQFF
NA	12	NA	TRBV20-1	TRBJ2-7	TGCAGCGTATACCGGGACCGCTACGAGCAGTACTTC	CSVYRDRYEQYF
NA	14	NA	TRBV20-1	TRBJ2-3	TGCAGTGCTAGAGGCGAATTACCCACAGATACGCAGTATTTT	CSARGELPTDTQYF
TRBD2	14	NA	TRBV2	TRBJ2-7	TGTGCCAGCACTAAGACTAGCGGGAGAGGTGAGCAGTACTTC	CASTKTSGRGEQYF
NA	14	NA	TRBV5-1	TRBJ2-2	TGCGCCAGCAGCTTGGACGTATACACCGGGGAGCTGTTTTTT	CASSLDVYTGELFF
NA	12	many	TRBV7-2	TRBJ2-3	TGTGCCAGCAGCAAGGGGGCAGATACGCAGTATTTT	CASSKGADTQYF
NA	14	many	TRBV10-1	TRBJ1-4	TGCGCCAGCAGTGACGGCTCAACTAATGAAAAACTGTTTTTT	CASSDGSTNEKLFF
NA	12	many	TRBV7-8	TRBJ1-1	TGTGCCAGCAGCTTAGGGGGCCCTGAAGCTTTCTTT	CASSLGGPEAFF